This passage covers 13 T cell receptor beta chains from one sample sequenced in a study of T cells in Graves' hyperthyroidism and ophthalmopathy. Authors of the study amplified TCR beta CDR3 regions from RNA transcripts. Carried out on the TCR CDR3, a first-round RT-PCR used the HTBI primer set. TCRdb reprocessed the multiplex PCR reads with MiXCR, giving one entry per CDR3 protein. The sample contains about 290,000 distinct CDR3 sequences, 16% of which appear only once. Sequenced material: blood. The source of these receptors is a man aged 25-40 years with Graves' hyperthyroidism.

This clonotype was recorded at least ten times. The chain has TRBV5-1 and TRBJ2-7, with 8 bases aligning to TRBD1. V shed 4 bases, J shed 5 bases, and the junction held 8 bases outside the gene matches. The CDR3 is made up of 14 amino acids. Germline V gene lookup returns CDR1 SGHRS and CDR2 YFSETQ. The CDR3 here is CASSAEGQGDEQYF. The CDR3 DNA is TGCGCCAGCAGCGCCGAAGGACAGGGTGACGAGCAGTACTTC.

This clonotype was seen many times. The rearrangement joins TRBV5-1 to TRBJ2-5; D uncertain. This CDR3 region has 13 residues. V was pared by 0 bases and J by 5 bases, with 8 bases between. In germline, CDR1 is SGHRS, CDR2 YFSETQ. The CDR3 nucleotides read TGCGCCAGCAGCTTGGTCTTGGGGGAGACCCAGTACTTC. It codes for CASSLVLGETQYF.

This clonotype has ten or more counts. This rearrangement joins TRBV6-1 to TRBJ1-1; TRBD1 might be the D (5 bases). The ends were cut back, 5 bases at V and 1 base at J, with 11 bases in the middle. In germline, CDR1 is MNHNS, CDR2 SASEGT. The CDR3 runs to 14 residues. The CDR3 is CASSRDRKNTEAFF. The CDR3 DNA sequence: TGTGCCAGCAGTCGAGACAGAAAGAACACTGAAGCTTTCTTT.

V gene TRBV30 combines with J gene TRBJ2-1, with D unresolved. Germline CDR1 GTSNPN, CDR2 SVGIG (reference sequence). The CDR3 loop spans 16 amino acids. V lost 1 base and J 0 bases, leaving 13 bases between the germline ends. The CDR3 is CAWSEVSVVSYNEQFF. The DNA of the CDR3 is TGTGCCTGGAGTGAGGTATCAGTGGTCTCCTACAATGAGCAGTTCTTC.

Many counts were recorded for this clonotype. V usage is TRBV7-2 and J usage is TRBJ2-1; 7 bases line up with TRBD1. V lost 5 bases, J lost 5 bases, and 15 bases stayed unmatched. The V gene's germline CDR1 is SGHTA and CDR2 FQGNSA. The CDR3 has 17 residues. This chain's CDR3 is CASSRDGGGTVNNEQFF. The CDR3 nucleotides are TGTGCCAGCAGCCGAGATGGGGGTGGGACAGTTAACAATGAGCAGTTCTTC.

Only a few counts were recorded for this clonotype. V gene TRBV9 combines with J gene TRBJ2-1; no clear D gene. Looked up from germline, CDR1 is SGDLS and CDR2 is YYNGEE. Trimming pared 4 bases from V and 7 bases from J, leaving 12 bases between. There are 13 residues in the CDR3. The CDR3 region is CASSPPRQNEQFF. CDR3 coding DNA: TGTGCCAGCAGCCCCCCGCGGCAAAATGAGCAGTTCTTC.

This clonotype was seen a handful of times. A read error may produce the germline difference seen at one junction end. The chain uses TRBV20-1 and TRBJ2-5; D remains unclear. The CDR3 length is 16 residues. CDR1 is DFQATT and CDR2 is SNEGSKA in the germline V gene (reference sequence). This CDR3 is CSASPGVTRGGEIQYF. CDR3 bases: TGCAGTGCTAGCCCTGGGGTTACGCGCGGCGGAGAGATCCAGTACTTC.

The chain combines TRBV4-1 with TRBJ2-1; 7 bases fit TRBD2. Germline trimming cut 2 bases from V and 9 bases from J; bases unmatched to any gene: 13. In germline, CDR1 is MGHRA, CDR2 YSYEKL. The CDR3 runs 16 residues. CDR3 in DNA: TGCGCCAGCAGCCAAACCTCGGGACTAAATTGGGGTGAGCAGTTCTTC. Amino acids: CASSQTSGLNWGEQFF.

The genes are TRBV5-1 and TRBJ2-7; TRBD1 agrees at 8 bases. CDR3 length: 14 amino acids. V was pared by 5 bases and J by 0 bases, with 4 bases of the junction left unmatched. Per germline, CDR1 SGHRS and CDR2 YFSETQ. The CDR3 nucleotides read TGCGCCAGCAGTCGGACAGGGAGCTCCTACGAGCAGTACTTC. Translating gives CASSRTGSSYEQYF.

The genes are TRBV6-5 and TRBJ2-6; tentatively, D is TRBD2 (5 bases). V shed 0 bases and J shed 4 bases, with 10 bases lying between them. CDR1 MNHEY and CDR2 SVGAGI come from the germline V gene. This CDR3 is built from 16 residues. The CDR3 DNA reads as TGTGCCAGCAGTTACTCGATGGGGAGAGGGGCCAACGTCCTGACTTTC. Amino acid sequence: CASSYSMGRGANVLTF.

V is TRBV7-9 and J is TRBJ1-1; D is unresolved. CDR1 and CDR2 (germline): SEHNR, FQNEAQ (reference sequence). V lost 3 bases to trimming and J lost 7 bases, with 9 bases between them. The CDR3 has 12 residues. DNA for the CDR3: TGTGCCAGCAGCTTCTCTGCTGGTGAAGCTTTCTTT. This sequence encodes CASSFSAGEAFF.

This clonotype occurred many times. V usage is TRBV30 and J usage is TRBJ1-5; the D is unclear. CDR3 length: 13 amino acids. Germline CDR1 and CDR2: GTSNPN and SVGIG (reference sequence). Between the trimmed V and J ends, which lost 1 base and 0 bases, there was a span of 4 bases. The CDR3 sequence is CAWSGDSNQPQHF. The DNA for the CDR3 is TGTGCCTGGAGTGGGGATAGCAATCAGCCCCAGCATTTT.

The rearrangement links TRBV7-9 to TRBJ2-7; D gene ambiguous. The germline gives CDR1 SEHNR, CDR2 FQNEAQ (reference sequence). There are 14 residues in the CDR3. The germline V and J ends were trimmed by 3 bases and 2 bases, with 11 bases remaining between them. The CDR3 sequence: CASSLGTDPYEQYF. The CDR3 DNA follows: TGTGCCAGCAGCTTGGGAACGGACCCCTACGAGCAGTACTTC.